The entry that follows covers one T cell receptor beta chain sequence. Its matching antigen is unknown. CDR3 size: 13 residues. The germline gives CDR1 LGHNT, CDR2 FRNRAP. Trimming left V 1 base short and J 3 bases short, with 5 bases between. Vbeta (60) and Jbeta (13) primers were used in the PCR. The method was immunoSEQ multiplex PCR; TCRdb's version includes in-frame clones alone and lacks a portion of them. The sample lists 85,000 to 100,000 clones, approximately 64% occurring once. The record originates from a study of cytomegalovirus exposure and HLA in healthy donors. Study-wide results and limits: Later on, an analysis tied 15,000 or so TCR beta sequences to HLA alleles at 0.05 false discovery rate. The study labeled under 200 TCR beta chains cytomegalovirus-associated.

The V call is TRBV12-5, the J call TRBJ2-3; no firm D call. This clonotype was sampled from a man in his 60s in good health and CMV-seronegative. Sequenced input: PBMCs. CDR3 in DNA: TGTGCTAGTGGTTTGGACTTAACAGATACGCAGTATTTT. This sequence encodes CASGLDLTDTQYF.